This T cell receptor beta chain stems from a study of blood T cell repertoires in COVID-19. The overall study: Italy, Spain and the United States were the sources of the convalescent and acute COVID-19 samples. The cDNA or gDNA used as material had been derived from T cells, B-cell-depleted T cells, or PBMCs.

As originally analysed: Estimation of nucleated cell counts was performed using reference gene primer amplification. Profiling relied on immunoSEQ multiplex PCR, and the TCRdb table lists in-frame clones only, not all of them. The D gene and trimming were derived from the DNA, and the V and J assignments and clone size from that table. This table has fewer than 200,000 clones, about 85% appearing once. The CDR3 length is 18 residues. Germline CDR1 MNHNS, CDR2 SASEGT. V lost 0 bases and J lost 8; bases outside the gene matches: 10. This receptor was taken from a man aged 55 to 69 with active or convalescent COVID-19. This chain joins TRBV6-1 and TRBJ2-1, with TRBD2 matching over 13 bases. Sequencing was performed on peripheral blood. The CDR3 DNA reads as TGTGCCAGCAGTGAAGCATTTGGACTAGCGGGGGTAGGCGATGAGCAGTTCTTC. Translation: CASSEAFGLAGVGDEQFF.